A single sample gave rise to the 4 T cell receptor beta chains below, sequenced in a study of cytomegalovirus exposure and HLA in healthy donors (dated by TCRdb to 2017 to 2019). Library preparation employed the immunoSEQ multiplex PCR assay. A mixture of 60 forward primers for TCR Vbeta segments and 13 reverse primers for TCR Jbeta segments was used in the multiplex PCR. TCRdb's version of the immuneACCESS table is confined to in-frame rearrangements and falls short of the full clone set. An unresolved V gene accounts for under half of the shortfall where checked; the remainder is of unknown origin. This sample lists approximately 150,000 clones; about 80% were detected once. The ten largest clones capture 1.9% of the sample. The specimen sequenced was PBMCs. The receptors were gathered from a woman aged 35 to 49 in good health and CMV-seronegative.

The chain uses TRBV9 and TRBJ2-7; TRBD2 matches 10 bases. Germline V CDR1 and CDR2: SGDLS, YYNGEE. The CDR3 covers 16 residues. V gave up 0 bases and J gave up 0 bases; unmatched junction bases: 3. The DNA for the CDR3 is TGTGCCAGCAGCGTAGCTAGCGGGAGTTCCTCCTACGAGCAGTACTTC. Its translation: CASSVASGSSSYEQYF. The full variable domain, its missing parts supplied by reference TRBV9 and TRBJ2-7, is DSGVTQTPKHLITATGQRVTLRCSPRSGDLSVYWYQQSLDQGLQFLIQYYNGEERAKGNILERFSAQQFPDLHSELNLSSLELGDSALYFCASSVASGSSSYEQYFGPGTRLTVT.

V is TRBV10-3 and J is TRBJ1-1; D perhaps matches TRBD1 (6 bases). From germline, CDR1 is ENHRY and CDR2 SYGVKD. The germline V and J ends were trimmed by 2 bases and 4 bases, with 14 bases remaining between them. The CDR3 spans 15 residues. The CDR3: CAISEAGGRGTEAFF. The DNA of the CDR3 is TGTGCCATCAGTGAGGCGGGGGGGCGCGGCACTGAAGCTTTCTTT.

This clone was observed a single time. This chain uses TRBV4-3 with TRBJ2-1; maybe TRBD2 (6 bases). Trimming stripped 0 bases from V and 4 bases from J, with 13 bases between. The length of the CDR3 is 16 residues. Germline V gene sequence: CDR1 LGHNA, CDR2 YSLEER. The CDR3 DNA sequence: TGCGCCAGCAGCCAAGAAGAGGGAGGAGAATACAATGAGCAGTTCTTC. This sequence encodes CASSQEEGGEYNEQFF.

This clone was detected a few times. V usage is TRBV4-3 and J usage is TRBJ1-2; 9 bases match TRBD1. Germline V CDR1 and CDR2: LGHNA, YSLEER. The CDR3 totals 14 residues. With V trimmed by 0 bases and J by 5 bases, 1 base remained unmatched. CDR3 nucleotide sequence: TGCGCCAGCAGCCAAGATGGGACAGGGTATGGCTACACCTTC. This translates into CASSQDGTGYGYTF.